This T cell receptor beta chain was sequenced during a study of shared clonotypes between healthy human individuals. Cells designated naive CD8 were CD45RO-negative and were positively selected for CCR7, with terminally differentiated effector memory CD45RA+ cells excluded. Here immunoSEQ multiplex PCR was the method, and the copy in TCRdb shows in-frame clones only, minus some. The repertoire includes about 2.1 million clones, around 93% of them detected once, and over 1.5% sits in the top ten. The CDR3 is 15 residues long. Germline V gives CDR1 SGHVS, CDR2 FQNEAQ. Trimming pared 5 bases from V and 6 bases from J, leaving 20 bases between.

The source is a man between 18 and 35 years old in good health. Some clones in this sample may be carry-over from other donors' samples. The chain combines TRBV7-8 with TRBJ2-7; D possibly corresponds to TRBD1 (5 bases). Specimen: naive CD8+ T cells from PBMCs. CDR3 sequence reads: CASSPSGAGLVEQYF. The DNA for the CDR3 is TGTGCCAGCAGCCCGAGTGGGGCAGGGTTGGTCGAGCAGTACTTC. Full variable domain (remainder filled in from reference TRBV7-8 and TRBJ2-7): GAGVSQSPRYKVAKRGQDVALRCDPISGHVSLFWYQQALGQGPEFLTYFQNEAQLDKSGLPSDRFFAERPEGSVSTLKIQRTQQEDSAVYLCASSPSGAGLVEQYFGPGTRLTVT.